One sample yielded the 2 T cell receptor beta chains listed below, sequenced in a study of blood T cell repertoires in COVID-19 (dated by TCRdb to the early 2020s). Library method: the immunoSEQ multiplex PCR assay. Drawn from immuneACCESS, this table holds only the in-frame rearrangements with V and J called that TCRdb kept. Clones are partly lost; checked studies trace under half to an unresolved V gene and leave the rest unexplained. The sample profile shows 120,000 to 150,000 clones; 79% of them were found once. The ten biggest clones cover over 8.5% of the sample. Sequencing was carried out using peripheral blood. The receptor set was obtained from a man aged 50 or older with active or convalescent COVID-19.

The V call is TRBV4-1, the J call TRBJ1-2; TRBD1 matches at 10 bases. The CDR3 is made up of 15 amino acids. CDR1 MGHRA and CDR2 YSYEKL come from the germline V gene. V lost 4 bases and J lost 4; bases outside the gene matches: 6. The CDR3 spells CASSPRDRGGYGYTF. CDR3 nucleotides: TGCGCCAGCAGCCCCCGGGACAGGGGAGGCTATGGCTACACCTTC.

This clone was observed once. The chain links TRBV5-6 to TRBJ2-1; 7 nucleotides line up with TRBD2. CDR1 is SGHDT and CDR2 is YYEEEE in the germline V gene. V shed 4 bases and J 8 bases; nucleotides not matched to a gene: 9. This CDR3 spans 14 amino acids. CDR3 nucleotides: TGTGCCAGCAGCCTCGGACTAGGGAAGCATGAGCAGTTCTTC. This gives the protein CASSLGLGKHEQFF.